This T cell receptor beta chain was obtained from a study of blood T cell repertoires in COVID-19. Study details: From the United States, Italy and Spain came samples of acute and convalescent COVID-19.

In the original workflow: Estimation of nucleated cell counts relied on the amplification of reference gene primers. Libraries were prepared by immunoSEQ multiplex PCR; TCRdb keeps only in-frame clonotypes and omits some of them. Clone size and the V and J calls come from that table; the DNA yielded D and trimming. Of about 120,000 clones in the sample, 85% to 90% are singletons; the top ten hold around 2.1%. V lost 6 bases and J lost 6; bases outside the gene matches: 10. Germline V lookup: CDR1 SGHNT, CDR2 YYREEE (reference sequence). The CDR3 has 15 amino acids. The genes are TRBV5-4 and TRBJ2-1; 9 positions agree with TRBD1. The sequence was collected from a woman in her 50s with acute or convalescent COVID-19. The sample was peripheral blood. CDR3 region: CASTPLDRGLNEQFF. The CDR3 DNA is TGTGCCAGCACCCCTTTGGACAGGGGTCTCAATGAGCAGTTCTTC. Using reference TRBV5-4 and TRBJ2-1 for the parts outside the CDR3, the full variable domain is ETGVTQSPTHLIKTRGQQVTLRCSSQSGHNTVSWYQQALGQGPQFIFQYYREEENGRGNFPPRFSGLQFPNYSSELNVNALELDDSALYLCASTPLDRGLNEQFFGPGTRLTVL.